The 30 T cell receptor beta chains listed next were all sequenced from one sample in a study of OX40 agonist ivuxolimab in advanced cancers. This table comes from immunoSEQ multiplex PCR, and its TCRdb copy is limited to in-frame clones, with some not included. The table lists about 30,000 clones, more than 70% of them singletons. The input for sequencing was CD4+ or CD8+ T cells sorted from blood, taken in a trial of the OX40 agonist ivuxolimab. Receptors were obtained from an adult with an advanced solid tumor such as melanoma, head and neck, liver or kidney cancer.

The V gene is TRBV15, the J gene TRBJ2-3, with D tentatively TRBD1 or TRBD2 (5 bases each). V gave up 5 bases and J gave up 4 bases, with 13 bases separating them. This CDR3 has 14 amino acids. CDR1 and CDR2 from the germline V gene are LNHNV and YYDKDF (reference sequence). In nucleotides, the CDR3 is TGTGCCACCAGCTCGGGGTGGGGACCAGATACGCAGTATTTT. It yields the protein CATSSGWGPDTQYF.

The J gene is TRBJ2-1, the V gene TRBV2; no definite D call. The germline CDR1 and CDR2 sequences are SNHLY and FYNNEI. The V and J ends lost 6 bases and 0 bases respectively, with 12 bases between them. This CDR3 region has 15 residues. CDR3 sequence (DNA): TGTGCCAGCAGAAGGACGGAAAGCTCCTACAATGAGCAGTTCTTC. Translation: CASRRTESSYNEQFF.

J is TRBJ2-7 and V is TRBV6-1; 9 bases are a match to TRBD1. The CDR3 contains 15 residues. V trimming: 0 bases; J trimming: 7 bases; junction bases outside the gene matches: 7. Germline values: CDR1 MNHNS, CDR2 SASEGT. This CDR3 reads CASSEATGGVWEQYF. The CDR3 DNA is TGTGCCAGCAGTGAAGCAACAGGGGGCGTCTGGGAGCAGTACTTC.

This clone appeared a single time. The chain combines TRBV29-1 with TRBJ1-2, with 9 bases matching TRBD1. V was clipped by 7 bases and J by 4 bases; unmatched bases: 7. Germline V CDR1 and CDR2: SQVTM, ANQGSEA. The CDR3 is 13 residues long. This CDR3 is CSARDRETYGYTF. CDR3 in DNA: TGCAGCGCCCGGGACAGGGAGACCTATGGCTACACCTTC.

The chain employs TRBV11-1 and TRBJ2-3; maybe TRBD1 (6 bases). Germline CDR1 reads SGHAT; CDR2 reads FQDESV (reference sequence). This CDR3 has 15 residues. V was cut by 3 bases and J by 2 bases, with 12 bases left in between. Written as DNA, the CDR3 is TGTGCCAGCAGCTTCACAGGGTGGACCACAGATACGCAGTATTTT. Protein: CASSFTGWTTDTQYF.

V gene TRBV6-1 combines with J gene TRBJ2-3, with TRBD2 matching over 14 bases. The junction had 4 bases not matched to a gene; V was cut back by 6 bases and J by 5 bases. This CDR3 has 15 residues. Germline V lookup: CDR1 MNHNS, CDR2 SASEGT. The CDR3 coding sequence is TGTGCCAGCAGGACTAGCGGGGGGGCAGGAGATACGCAGTATTTT. Protein product: CASRTSGGAGDTQYF.

The V gene is TRBV28, the J gene TRBJ2-7; 7 bases fit TRBD2. The CDR3 spans 13 residues. The V gene's germline CDR1 is MDHEN and CDR2 SYDVKM. V shed 0 bases, J shed 6 bases, and the junction held 2 bases outside the gene matches. The CDR3 DNA reads as TGTGCCAGCAGTTTATGGAGCGGGGCCGAGCAGTACTTC. Protein product: CASSLWSGAEQYF.

The rearrangement joins TRBV9 to TRBJ1-5, with TRBD1 matching over 9 bases. CDR1 is SGDLS, CDR2 YYNGEE, per germline. Unmatched junction bases numbered 7, after V lost 3 bases and J lost 15 bases. The length of the CDR3 is 12 residues. CDR3 nucleotide sequence: TGTGCCAGCAGCGCCCGGACAGGGGAGTTGCATTTT. Encoded protein: CASSARTGELHF. Looking up the rest from reference TRBV9 and TRBJ1-5 gives the full variable domain: DSGVTQTPKHLITATGQRVTLRCSPRSGDLSVYWYQQSLDQGLQFLIQYYNGEERAKGNILERFSAQQFPDLHSELNLSSLELGDSALYFCASSARTGELHFGDGTRLSIL.

The chain links TRBV2 to TRBJ2-2; 9 bases are a match to TRBD1. CDR3 length: 15 residues. V lost 7 bases and J lost 4; bases outside the gene matches: 7. Germline CDR1 SNHLY, CDR2 FYNNEI. The CDR3 DNA is TGTGCCAGCAAGTGGGGACAGGGTCTCACCGGGGAGCTGTTTTTT. Protein product: CASKWGQGLTGELFF.

The chain carries TRBV5-4 and TRBJ1-5; a weak D match, TRBD1 (6 bases). The ends were cut back, 4 bases at V and 3 bases at J, with 14 bases in the middle. The germline gives CDR1 SGHNT, CDR2 YYREEE (reference sequence). The CDR3 totals 15 residues. CDR3 DNA: TGTGCCAGCAGCCCAGGGGCGGGGGTCAATCAGCCCCAGCATTTT. Its protein is CASSPGAGVNQPQHF.

The V call is TRBV13, the J call TRBJ2-3; D might be TRBD2 (6 bases). The CDR3 has 13 amino acids. Trimming cost V 2 bases and J 8 bases, with 11 bases left between them. From germline, CDR1 is PRHDT and CDR2 FYEKMQ (reference sequence). The CDR3, as DNA: TGTGCCAGCAGCTTACCGGGGGTTGTTACGCAGTATTTT. As protein: CASSLPGVVTQYF.

V and J are TRBV6-5 and TRBJ1-5; TRBD1 is a possible D gene (5 bases). CDR1 is MNHEY and CDR2 is SVGAGI in the germline V gene. The CDR3 is 13 residues long. The ends were cut back, 7 bases at V and 9 bases at J, with 16 bases in the middle. The CDR3 protein is CASTGTLGLPQHF. The CDR3, as DNA: TGTGCCAGCACCGGGACGTTGGGGCTGCCCCAGCATTTT.

This clone was seen only once. The V call is TRBV6-5, the J call TRBJ2-7, with D unclear. V was clipped by 0 bases and J by 1 base, with 13 bases between them. There are 16 residues in the CDR3. Germline assignment: CDR1 MNHEY and CDR2 SVGAGI. As DNA, the CDR3 is TGTGCCAGCAGTTACTCGACGAGGCCAGAGTCCTACGAGCAGTACTTC. It specifies CASSYSTRPESYEQYF.

The chain carries TRBV5-6 and TRBJ2-7; 8 bases are shared with TRBD1. The CDR3 totals 14 residues. V dropped 3 bases and J dropped 0; count of bases not matched to a gene: 2. Germline-derived CDR1 and CDR2 are SGHDT and YYEEEE. This CDR3 reads CASSSGTGSYEQYF. CDR3 DNA: TGTGCCAGCAGCTCCGGGACAGGCTCCTACGAGCAGTACTTC.

This chain connects TRBV7-6 to TRBJ1-2, with D possibly matching TRBD1 (5 bases). Germline V gives CDR1 SGHVS, CDR2 FNYEAQ. The CDR3 sequence is 15 residues long. The ends were cut back, 0 bases at V and 7 bases at J, with 15 bases in the middle. The CDR3 sequence is CASSLAEGLVGGYTF. CDR3 nucleotide sequence: TGTGCCAGCAGCTTAGCAGAGGGGCTAGTTGGTGGCTACACCTTC.

Worth noting for this clone: The junction departs from the called germline gene at one end, perhaps through a read error. The chain uses TRBV27 and TRBJ2-1; D possibly matches TRBD1 or TRBD2 (5 bases each). This CDR3 is 14 amino acids long. Per the germline V gene, CDR1 is MNHEY and CDR2 is SMNVEV (reference sequence). CDR3 nucleotide sequence: TGTGCCAGCAGTGTATCGGGTCTTGGGGGTGAGCAGTTCTTC. This codes for CASSVSGLGGEQFF.

The chain uses TRBV6-1 and TRBJ2-3; 15 bases map to TRBD2. Germline CDR1 reads MNHNS; CDR2 reads SASEGT. V trimming: 4 bases; J trimming: 4 bases; junction bases outside the gene matches: 0. The CDR3 is made up of 15 amino acids. CDR3 region: CASSGTSGGADTQYF. The CDR3 DNA is TGTGCCAGCAGTGGGACTAGCGGGGGGGCAGATACGCAGTATTTT.

V and J are TRBV5-1 and TRBJ2-7; the match to TRBD1 covers 8 bases. From germline, CDR1 is SGHRS and CDR2 YFSETQ. V lost 5 bases to trimming and J lost 7 bases; unmatched junction nucleotides: 5. The CDR3 loop spans 12 amino acids. The CDR3 loop reads CASSLTGDEQYF. CDR3 DNA sequence: TGCGCCAGCAGTCTGACAGGGGATGAGCAGTACTTC.

The chain couples TRBV27 to TRBJ2-1; perhaps D is TRBD1 or TRBD2 (5 bases each). The CDR3 runs 14 residues. Germline V gene data show CDR1 as MNHEY and CDR2 as SMNVEV (reference sequence). V lost 6 bases to trimming and J lost 0 bases, with 9 bases between them. The CDR3 nucleotides read TGTGCCAGCAGAGAGGGGAGCTCCTACAATGAGCAGTTCTTC. It yields the protein CASREGSSYNEQFF.

This CDR3 reads CASSRRRDRELADTQYF. The CDR3 nucleotides read TGTGCCAGCTCACGGCGCCGGGACAGGGAACTTGCAGATACGCAGTATTTT. This sequence joins TRBV18 and TRBJ2-3; 9 nucleotides agree with TRBD1. CDR1 and CDR2 (germline): KGHSH, LQKENI. Trimming removed 4 bases from V and 4 bases from J; junction bases left unmatched: 12. The CDR3 contains 17 residues.

The chain combines TRBV4-1 with TRBJ2-7, with D unresolved. Trimming took off 1 base at V and 0 bases at J, with 7 bases between the two ends. CDR3 length equals 14 residues. The germline V gene has CDR1 MGHRA and CDR2 YSYEKL. The CDR3 region has the DNA TGCGCCAGCAGCCAAGGGACGGACTCCTACGAGCAGTACTTC. Its translation: CASSQGTDSYEQYF.

This clone appeared a few times. J is TRBJ2-3 and V is TRBV5-4; TRBD1 agrees at 10 bases. CDR3 length equals 17 residues. Trimming took 4 bases from V and 2 from J; bases not matched to a gene: 10. Per the germline V gene, CDR1 is SGHNT and CDR2 is YYREEE (reference sequence). The CDR3 protein is CASSPSPGTGDTDTQYF. The CDR3 region has the DNA TGTGCCAGCAGCCCCTCACCCGGGACAGGGGACACAGATACGCAGTATTTT. Together with reference TRBV5-4 and TRBJ2-3, the CDR3 gives the full variable domain: ETGVTQSPTHLIKTRGQQVTLRCSSQSGHNTVSWYQQALGQGPQFIFQYYREEENGRGNFPPRFSGLQFPNYSSELNVNALELDDSALYLCASSPSPGTGDTDTQYFGPGTRLTVL.

V is TRBV5-1 and J is TRBJ2-3, with D tentatively TRBD2 (5 bases). Germline V lookup: CDR1 SGHRS, CDR2 YFSETQ. There are 13 residues in the CDR3. The germline V and J ends were trimmed by 2 bases and 4 bases, with 8 bases remaining between them. The CDR3 DNA follows: TGCGCCAGCAGCTTCCAGAGGGCAGATACGCAGTATTTT. Its translation is CASSFQRADTQYF. Full variable domain (outside the CDR3, taken from reference TRBV5-1 and TRBJ2-3): KAGVTQTPRYLIKTRGQQVTLSCSPISGHRSVSWYQQTPGQGLQFLFEYFSETQRNKGNFPGRFSGRQFSNSRSEMNVSTLELGDSALYLCASSFQRADTQYFGPGTRLTVL.

The CDR3 coding sequence is TGTGCCATTGGTCCAGGGAATAATTCACCCCTCCACTTT. Encoded protein: CAIGPGNNSPLHF. The chain combines TRBV2 with TRBJ1-6; D perhaps matches TRBD1 (5 bases). The germline gives CDR1 SNHLY, CDR2 FYNNEI. This CDR3 spans 13 amino acids. V was cut by 10 bases and J by 5 bases, with 12 bases left in between.

This clone was picked up one time. The chain combines TRBV27 with TRBJ1-4, with D possibly matching TRBD1 (5 bases). This CDR3 spans 15 amino acids. CDR1 and CDR2 from the germline V gene are MNHEY and SMNVEV (reference sequence). V gave up 5 bases and J gave up 2 bases, with 12 bases separating them. The CDR3 loop is CASSAQGRTNEKLFF. CDR3 nucleotides: TGTGCCAGCAGTGCGCAGGGTCGGACTAATGAAAAACTGTTTTTT.

This clone was detected ten times or more. The V and J genes are TRBV6-5 and TRBJ2-7, with 11 bases aligning to TRBD1. V lost 5 bases, J lost 3 bases, and 6 bases stayed unmatched. The germline gives CDR1 MNHEY, CDR2 SVGAGI. CDR3 length equals 15 residues. CDR3 DNA: TGTGCCAGCAGTGGCGGGACAGGGGGAAACTACGAGCAGTACTTC. Encoded protein: CASSGGTGGNYEQYF.

This chain uses TRBV9 with TRBJ1-2; a weak D match, TRBD1 (5 bases). The CDR3 sequence is 15 residues long. Trimming cost V 0 bases and J 7 bases, with 16 bases left between them. The germline V gene encodes CDR1 SGDLS and CDR2 YYNGEE. CDR3 coding DNA: TGTGCCAGCAGCGTAGGGGGGGATAAGCTGGTTGGCTACACCTTC. Its translation is CASSVGGDKLVGYTF.

The chain joins TRBV7-3 to TRBJ2-2; D might be TRBD1 or TRBD2, each matching 5 bases. This CDR3 region has 14 residues. Trimming shortened V by 1 base and J by 5 bases, and 8 bases separated the two germline ends. The germline V gene encodes CDR1 SGHTA and CDR2 FQGTGA. In DNA form, the CDR3 reads TGTGCCAGCAGCTTAAGGGGGTGGACCGGGGAGCTGTTTTTT. Amino acids: CASSLRGWTGELFF.

The chain combines TRBV7-2 with TRBJ1-3, with 8 positions matching TRBD1. The CDR3 sequence is 15 residues long. Trimming at V came to 5 bases and at J to 5 bases, leaving 8 bases not matched to a gene. Looked up from germline, CDR1 is SGHTA and CDR2 is FQGNSA. The CDR3 DNA is TGTGCCAGCAGCGACAGACAGGGGCCAAGAAACACCATATATTTT. Translated, it gives CASSDRQGPRNTIYF.

The V call is TRBV2, the J call TRBJ2-7; no firm D call. Trimming took 6 bases from V and 0 from J, leaving 15 bases between them. CDR1 is SNHLY, CDR2 FYNNEI, per germline. This CDR3 has 15 amino acids. The CDR3 is CASRKKDIFSYEQYF. DNA for the CDR3: TGTGCCAGCAGGAAGAAAGACATCTTCTCCTACGAGCAGTACTTC.